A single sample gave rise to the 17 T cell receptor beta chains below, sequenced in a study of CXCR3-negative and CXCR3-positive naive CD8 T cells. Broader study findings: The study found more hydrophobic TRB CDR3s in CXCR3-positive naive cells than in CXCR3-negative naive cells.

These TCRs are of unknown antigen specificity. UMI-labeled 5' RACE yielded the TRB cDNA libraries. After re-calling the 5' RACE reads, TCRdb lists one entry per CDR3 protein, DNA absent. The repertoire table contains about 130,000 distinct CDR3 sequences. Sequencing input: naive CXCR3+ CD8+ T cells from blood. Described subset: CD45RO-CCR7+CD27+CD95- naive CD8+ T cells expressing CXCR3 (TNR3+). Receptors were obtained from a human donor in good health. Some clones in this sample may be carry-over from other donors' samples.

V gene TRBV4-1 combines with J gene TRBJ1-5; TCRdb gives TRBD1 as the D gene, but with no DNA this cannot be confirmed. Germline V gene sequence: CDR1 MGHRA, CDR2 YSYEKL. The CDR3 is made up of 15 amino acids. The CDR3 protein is CASSQVSGAGQPQHF.

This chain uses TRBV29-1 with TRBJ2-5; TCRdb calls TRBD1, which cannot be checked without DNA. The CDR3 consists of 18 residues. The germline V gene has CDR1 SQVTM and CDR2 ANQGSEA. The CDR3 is CSVRLRVVSRRWKETQYF.

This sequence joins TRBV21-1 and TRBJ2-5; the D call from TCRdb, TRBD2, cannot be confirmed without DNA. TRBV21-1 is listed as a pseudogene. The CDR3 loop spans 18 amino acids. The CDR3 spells CASSKSSRLAGGRETKYF.

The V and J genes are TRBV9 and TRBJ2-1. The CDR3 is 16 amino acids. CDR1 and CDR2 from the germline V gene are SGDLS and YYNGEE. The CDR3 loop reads CASSVGVRGSYNEQFF.

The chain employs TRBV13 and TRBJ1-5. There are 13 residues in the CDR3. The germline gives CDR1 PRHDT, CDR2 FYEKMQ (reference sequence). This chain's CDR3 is CASSSGLNQPQHF.

CDR3 residues: CASSSPPGEADNEKLFF. The chain recombines TRBV12-3 or TRBV12-4 with TRBJ1-4; TCRdb's D call of TRBD1 is untestable without DNA. CDR3 length: 17 amino acids.

CDR3 loop: CASSSADRVETQYF. The chain recombines TRBV7-2 with TRBJ2-5; TCRdb indicates TRBD1, and absent DNA this call remains unverified. From germline, CDR1 is SGHTA and CDR2 FQGNSA. This CDR3 region has 14 residues.

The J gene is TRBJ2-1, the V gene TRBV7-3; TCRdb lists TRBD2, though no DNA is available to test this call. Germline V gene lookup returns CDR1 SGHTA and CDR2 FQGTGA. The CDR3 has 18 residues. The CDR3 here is CASSPRGLAGEQGNEQFF.

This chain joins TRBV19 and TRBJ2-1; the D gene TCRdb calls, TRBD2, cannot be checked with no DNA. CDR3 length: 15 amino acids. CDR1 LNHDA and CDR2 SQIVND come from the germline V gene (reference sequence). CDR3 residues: CASSIGAGGYDEQFF.

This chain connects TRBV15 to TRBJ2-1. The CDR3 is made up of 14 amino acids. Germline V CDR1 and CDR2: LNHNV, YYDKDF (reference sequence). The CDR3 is CATSRDFAYNEQFF.

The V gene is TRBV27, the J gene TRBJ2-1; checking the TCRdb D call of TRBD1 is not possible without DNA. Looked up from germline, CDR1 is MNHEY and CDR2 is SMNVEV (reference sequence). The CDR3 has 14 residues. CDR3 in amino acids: CASSLGQDYNEQFF.

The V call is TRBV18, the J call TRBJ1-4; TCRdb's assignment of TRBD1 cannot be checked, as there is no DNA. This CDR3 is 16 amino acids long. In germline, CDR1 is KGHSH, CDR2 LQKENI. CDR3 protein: CASSPMAEGDYEKLFF.

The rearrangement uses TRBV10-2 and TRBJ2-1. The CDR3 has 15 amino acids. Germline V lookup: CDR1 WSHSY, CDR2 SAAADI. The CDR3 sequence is CASSEFKSSYNEQFF.

Here the CDR3 reads CASSYTGGRATSGDYNEQFF. This chain joins TRBV7-6 and TRBJ2-1; TCRdb outputs TRBD2, but without DNA this stays unchecked. CDR3 length: 20 amino acids. Germline V gives CDR1 SGHVS, CDR2 FNYEAQ.

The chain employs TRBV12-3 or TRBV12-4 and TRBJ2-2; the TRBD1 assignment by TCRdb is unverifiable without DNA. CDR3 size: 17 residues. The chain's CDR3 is CASSPPTGRGGAGELFF.

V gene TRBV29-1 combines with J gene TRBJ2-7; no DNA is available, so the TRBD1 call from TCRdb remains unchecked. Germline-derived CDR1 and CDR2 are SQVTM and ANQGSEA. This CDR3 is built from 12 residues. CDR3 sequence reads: CSGGTGSYEQYF.

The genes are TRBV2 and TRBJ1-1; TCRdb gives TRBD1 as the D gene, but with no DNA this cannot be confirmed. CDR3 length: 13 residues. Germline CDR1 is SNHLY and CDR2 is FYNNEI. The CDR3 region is CASVQGMNTEAFF.